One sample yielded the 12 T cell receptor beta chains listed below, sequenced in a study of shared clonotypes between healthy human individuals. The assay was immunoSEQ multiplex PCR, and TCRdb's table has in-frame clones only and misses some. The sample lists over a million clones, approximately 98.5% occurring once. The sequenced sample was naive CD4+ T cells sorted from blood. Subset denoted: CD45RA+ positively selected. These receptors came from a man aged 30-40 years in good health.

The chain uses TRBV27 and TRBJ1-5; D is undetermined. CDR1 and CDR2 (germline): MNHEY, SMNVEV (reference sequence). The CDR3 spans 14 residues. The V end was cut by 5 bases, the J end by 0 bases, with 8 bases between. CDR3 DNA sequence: TGTGCCAGCAGTCCCCTCCTTAGCAATCAGCCCCAGCATTTT. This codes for CASSPLLSNQPQHF.

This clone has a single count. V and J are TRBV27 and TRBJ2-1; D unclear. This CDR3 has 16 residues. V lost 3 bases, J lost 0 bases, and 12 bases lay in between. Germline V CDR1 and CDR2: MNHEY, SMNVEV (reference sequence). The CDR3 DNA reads TGTGCCAGCAGTTTGTATTGGGATAGCTCCTACAATGAGCAGTTCTTC. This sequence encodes CASSLYWDSSYNEQFF.

CDR3 DNA: TGCGCCAGCAGTGATAAGTTCAATGAGCAGTTCTTC. Encoded protein: CASSDKFNEQFF. The chain combines TRBV10-2 with TRBJ2-1; D call uncertain. This CDR3 is 12 amino acids long. From germline, CDR1 is WSHSY and CDR2 SAAADI. Trimming pared 3 bases from V and 6 bases from J, leaving 6 bases between.

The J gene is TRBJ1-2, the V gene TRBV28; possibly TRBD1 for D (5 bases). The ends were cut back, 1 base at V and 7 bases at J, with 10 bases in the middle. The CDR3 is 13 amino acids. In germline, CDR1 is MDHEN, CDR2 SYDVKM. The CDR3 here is CASSLFQGSGYTF. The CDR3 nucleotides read TGTGCCAGCAGTTTATTTCAGGGTAGTGGCTACACCTTC.

Written as DNA, the CDR3 is TGTGCCACCAGACAAGTAGACTACGAGCAGTACTTC. Its translation: CATRQVDYEQYF. The chain links TRBV28 to TRBJ2-7; D call uncertain. The V gene's germline CDR1 is MDHEN and CDR2 SYDVKM. The CDR3 is 12 amino acids. The V gene lost 10 bases and the J gene lost 3 bases, with 13 bases spanning the gap. Full variable domain (outside the CDR3, taken from reference TRBV28 and TRBJ2-7): DVKVTQSSRYLVKRTGEKVFLECVQDMDHENMFWYRQDPGLGLRLIYFSYDVKMKEKGDIPEGYSVSREKKERFSLILESASTNQTSMYLCATRQVDYEQYFGPGTRLTVT.

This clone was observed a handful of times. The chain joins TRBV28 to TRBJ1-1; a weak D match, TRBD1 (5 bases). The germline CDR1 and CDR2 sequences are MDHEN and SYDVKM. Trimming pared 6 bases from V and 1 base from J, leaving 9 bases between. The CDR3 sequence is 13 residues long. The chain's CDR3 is CASSPGRNTEAFF. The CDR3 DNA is TGTGCCAGCAGCCCAGGGAGGAACACTGAAGCTTTCTTT.

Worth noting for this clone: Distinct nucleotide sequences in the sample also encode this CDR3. The DNA for the CDR3 is TGTGCCAGCAGCTTAGGGACTAGCGGGAGTGATGAGCAGTTCTTC. Its protein product is CASSLGTSGSDEQFF. V is TRBV7-9 and J is TRBJ2-1; 13 nucleotides line up with TRBD2. Unmatched junction bases numbered 2, after V lost 1 base and J lost 8 bases. The CDR3 sequence is 15 residues long. Per the germline V gene, CDR1 is SEHNR and CDR2 is FQNEAQ (reference sequence).

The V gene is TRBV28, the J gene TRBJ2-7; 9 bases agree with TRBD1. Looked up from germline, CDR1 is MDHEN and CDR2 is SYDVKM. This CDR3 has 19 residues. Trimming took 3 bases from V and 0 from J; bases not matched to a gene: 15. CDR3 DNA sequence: TGTGCCAGCAGTTTTTTCCGGGACAGGGACCTCGGGAGCTCCTACGAGCAGTACTTC. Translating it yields CASSFFRDRDLGSSYEQYF.

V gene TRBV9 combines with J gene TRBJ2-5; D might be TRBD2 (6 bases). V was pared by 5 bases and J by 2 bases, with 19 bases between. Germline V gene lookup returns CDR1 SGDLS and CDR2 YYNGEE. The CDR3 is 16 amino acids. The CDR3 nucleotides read TGTGCCAGCAGTCAACATGGGCGGGACCGACAAGAGACCCAGTACTTC. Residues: CASSQHGRDRQETQYF.

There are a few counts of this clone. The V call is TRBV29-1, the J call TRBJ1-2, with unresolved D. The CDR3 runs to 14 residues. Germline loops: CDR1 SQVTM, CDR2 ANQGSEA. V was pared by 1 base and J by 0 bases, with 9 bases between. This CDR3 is CSVEVGSPNYGYTF. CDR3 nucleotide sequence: TGCAGCGTTGAAGTCGGGTCACCTAACTATGGCTACACCTTC.

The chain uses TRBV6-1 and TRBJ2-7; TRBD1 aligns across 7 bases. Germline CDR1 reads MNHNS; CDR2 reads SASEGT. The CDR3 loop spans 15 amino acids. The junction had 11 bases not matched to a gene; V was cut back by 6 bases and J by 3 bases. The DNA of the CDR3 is TGTGCCAGCAGGAGGGAAGGACAGGCGCACTACGAGCAGTACTTC. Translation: CASRREGQAHYEQYF.

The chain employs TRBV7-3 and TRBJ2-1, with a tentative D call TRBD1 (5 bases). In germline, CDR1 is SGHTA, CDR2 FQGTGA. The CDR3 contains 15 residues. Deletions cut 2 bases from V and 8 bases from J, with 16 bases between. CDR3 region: CASSLVAGRVDEQFF. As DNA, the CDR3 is TGTGCCAGCAGCTTAGTGGCAGGGCGAGTGGATGAGCAGTTCTTC.